These 23 T cell receptor beta chains share one sample of origin, sequenced in a study of CXCR3-negative and CXCR3-positive naive CD8 T cells. Whole-study results and caveats: For CXCR3-positive naive cells, TRB CDR3s were more hydrophobic than those of CXCR3-negative naive cells.

Researchers prepared the TRB cDNA libraries using 5' RACE with UMI labels. TCRdb reprocessed the 5' RACE reads, keeping one entry per CDR3 protein, no DNA. This listing includes about 98,000 distinct CDR3 sequences. No cognate antigen is known for these TCRs. Sequenced sample: naive CXCR3+ CD8+ T cells from blood. Documented subset: CD45RO-CCR7+CD27+CD95- naive CD8+ T cells expressing CXCR3 (TNR3+). All receptors derive from a human donor in good health. Some clones in this sample may be carry-over from other donors' samples.

The V call is TRBV19, the J call TRBJ2-1; TCRdb returns TRBD1, unconfirmable since there is no DNA. Per germline, CDR1 LNHDA and CDR2 SQIVND (reference sequence). The CDR3 covers 13 residues. CDR3 protein: CASSNTGSHEQFF.

This sequence joins TRBV29-1 and TRBJ1-1. The CDR3 loop spans 12 amino acids. CDR1 SQVTM and CDR2 ANQGSEA come from the germline V gene. The CDR3 loop reads CSVEGYLTEAFF.

This chain connects TRBV7-9 to TRBJ1-5. Germline assignment: CDR1 SEHNR and CDR2 FQNEAQ (reference sequence). The CDR3 runs to 13 residues. This chain's CDR3 is CASSLDLNQPQHF.

The chain employs TRBV6-2 or TRBV6-3 and TRBJ2-7; TCRdb's D gene call, TRBD1, goes unchecked for lack of DNA. Germline V gene data show CDR1 as MNHEY and CDR2 as SVGEGT. The CDR3 consists of 12 residues. Here the CDR3 reads CASRTDSYEQYF.

The chain employs TRBV19 and TRBJ2-1. CDR3 length: 11 residues. Looked up from germline, CDR1 is LNHDA and CDR2 is SQIVND (reference sequence). The CDR3 protein is CASSFPNEQFF. The complete variable domain, with remaining parts taken from reference TRBV19 and TRBJ2-1, reads DGGITQSPKYLFRKEGQNVTLSCEQNLNHDAMYWYRQDPGQGLRLIYYSQIVNDFQKGDIAEGYSVSREKKESFPLTVTSAQKNPTAFYLCASSFPNEQFFGPGTRLTVL.

The rearrangement uses TRBV29-1 and TRBJ1-1; the D call of TRBD1 rests on TCRdb alone, since no DNA is present to check it. Germline CDR1 and CDR2: SQVTM and ANQGSEA. The CDR3 runs 14 residues. The CDR3 sequence is CSVEYGAGGTEAFF.

The chain recombines TRBV5-5 with TRBJ2-5; TCRdb's D call of TRBD1 is untestable without DNA. This CDR3 is 13 amino acids long. Germline CDR1 reads SGHKS; CDR2 reads YYEKEE (reference sequence). CDR3 in amino acids: CASSSSGAETQYF.

The chain links TRBV6-2 or TRBV6-3 to TRBJ2-1. This CDR3 contains 12 residues. CDR1 MNHEY and CDR2 SVGEGT come from the germline V gene. CDR3 region: CASSYSIYEQFF.

The rearrangement uses TRBV3-1 and TRBJ2-2; TCRdb calls TRBD2, which cannot be checked without DNA. CDR1 and CDR2 from the germline V gene are LGHDT and YNNKEL (reference sequence). The CDR3 consists of 14 residues. CDR3 amino acids: CASSPGGDAGELFF. The variable domain in full, with the rest retrieved from reference TRBV3-1 and TRBJ2-2, is DTAVSQTPKYLVTQMGNDKSIKCEQNLGHDTMYWYKQDSKKFLKIMFSYNNKELIINETVPNRFSPKSPDKAHLNLHINSLELGDSAVYFCASSPGGDAGELFFGEGSRLTVL.

The rearrangement links TRBV28 to TRBJ2-7; TCRdb indicates TRBD1, and absent DNA this call remains unverified. The CDR3 consists of 15 residues. Germline CDR1 is MDHEN and CDR2 is SYDVKM. The CDR3 loop is CASSFRGQVSYEQYF.

This rearrangement joins TRBV4-3 to TRBJ2-7; TCRdb gives TRBD2 as the D gene, but with no DNA this cannot be confirmed. The length of the CDR3 is 14 residues. Germline CDR1 LGHNA, CDR2 YSLEER. CDR3 protein: CASSPGTPNYEQYF.

The chain couples TRBV7-6 to TRBJ1-1. There are 14 residues in the CDR3. Germline values: CDR1 SGHVS, CDR2 FNYEAQ. The CDR3 spells CASSLAGSGTEAFF. Using reference TRBV7-6 and TRBJ1-1 for the parts outside the CDR3, the full variable domain is GAGVSQSPRYKVTKRGQDVALRCDPISGHVSLYWYRQALGQGPEFLTYFNYEAQQDKSGLPNDRFSAERPEGSISTLTIQRTEQRDSAMYRCASSLAGSGTEAFFGQGTRLTVV.

The chain is built from TRBV6-6 and TRBJ2-5; TCRdb selects TRBD2, and the lack of DNA leaves this call unchecked. The germline V gene encodes CDR1 MNHNY and CDR2 SVGAGI (reference sequence). This CDR3 region has 16 residues. CDR3 region: CASSYSRDELQETQYF.

The chain links TRBV29-1 to TRBJ1-1; there is no DNA to check the TCRdb D call of TRBD1. CDR1 SQVTM and CDR2 ANQGSEA come from the germline V gene. There are 13 residues in the CDR3. CDR3 loop: CSVEDGIGAEAFF.

The J gene is TRBJ2-7, the V gene TRBV7-9; no DNA is available, so the TRBD1 call from TCRdb remains unchecked. The CDR3 loop spans 15 amino acids. Germline CDR1 and CDR2: SEHNR and FQNEAQ (reference sequence). The CDR3 region is CASSPGQGLFIEQYF.

This chain connects TRBV3-1 to TRBJ2-1; the TCRdb D gene call, TRBD1, has no DNA to confirm it. Germline V lookup: CDR1 LGHDT, CDR2 YNNKEL (reference sequence). This CDR3 is 17 amino acids long. CDR3 sequence: CASSQDWGPNGYNEQFF.

The V gene is TRBV7-9, the J gene TRBJ1-2; without DNA, the TCRdb call of TRBD1 cannot be checked. This CDR3 is 15 amino acids long. Per the germline V gene, CDR1 is SEHNR and CDR2 is FQNEAQ (reference sequence). The chain's CDR3 is CASSVRRGLDYGYTF.

CDR3 sequence reads: CSARDDPLAGGWRSYEQYF. The chain is built from TRBV20-1 and TRBJ2-7; TCRdb reports TRBD2, a call that lacks DNA to check it against. There are 19 residues in the CDR3. In germline, CDR1 is DFQATT, CDR2 SNEGSKA (reference sequence).

The chain combines TRBV7-8 with TRBJ2-4; as DNA is missing, the TRBD2 call by TCRdb cannot be tested. CDR1 and CDR2 (germline): SGHVS, FQNEAQ. This CDR3 has 12 amino acids. This chain's CDR3 is CASSAEEDIQYF.

This chain links TRBV10-2 with TRBJ2-1. CDR1 WSHSY and CDR2 SAAADI come from the germline V gene. The CDR3 extends over 12 amino acids. This chain's CDR3 is CASMLGYNEQFF.

This chain joins TRBV6-1 and TRBJ1-1; TCRdb calls TRBD1, which cannot be checked without DNA. Looked up from germline, CDR1 is MNHNS and CDR2 is SASEGT. The length of the CDR3 is 13 residues. The CDR3 reads CASRQGENTEAFF.

This sequence joins TRBV6-6 and TRBJ1-6. Per the germline V gene, CDR1 is MNHNY and CDR2 is SVGAGI (reference sequence). The CDR3 runs to 17 residues. This chain's CDR3 is CASSTDTATTYNSPLHF.

The chain carries TRBV20-1 and TRBJ1-1. The CDR3 length is 13 residues. Germline-derived CDR1 and CDR2 are DFQATT and SNEGSKA (reference sequence). CDR3 region: CSARVQMNTEAFF.